This T cell receptor (beta chain) was sequenced for a study of identical twins. Study results and limitations: Zero-insertion analyses could be partly confounded by invariant MAIT and iNKT cells. Twins' excess sharing was less marked for out-of-frame beta sequences.

A universal primer site was created by template switching, with the cDNA bearing unique molecular identifiers. TCRdb re-analysed the 5' RACE reads in MiXCR, keeping a single row per CDR3 protein. The profile shows some 900,000 distinct CDR3 sequences, 12% of them singletons. This clonotype was seen only a few times. Its antigen is unidentified. This CDR3 region has 15 residues. Trimming stripped 1 base from V and 0 bases from J, with 7 bases between. The germline V gene encodes CDR1 SGHTA and CDR2 FQGNSA. The same sample was also studied in work on yellow fever vaccine responses in identical twins.

The source is a woman under 30 in good health. The rearrangement uses TRBV7-2 and TRBJ2-1, with a weak D call TRBD2 (5 bases). Sequencing was done on a sample of PBMCs. Here the CDR3 DNA reads TGTGCCAGCAGCTTAGTAGCGTTCTCCTACAATGAGCAGTTCTTC. The encoded protein is CASSLVAFSYNEQFF.